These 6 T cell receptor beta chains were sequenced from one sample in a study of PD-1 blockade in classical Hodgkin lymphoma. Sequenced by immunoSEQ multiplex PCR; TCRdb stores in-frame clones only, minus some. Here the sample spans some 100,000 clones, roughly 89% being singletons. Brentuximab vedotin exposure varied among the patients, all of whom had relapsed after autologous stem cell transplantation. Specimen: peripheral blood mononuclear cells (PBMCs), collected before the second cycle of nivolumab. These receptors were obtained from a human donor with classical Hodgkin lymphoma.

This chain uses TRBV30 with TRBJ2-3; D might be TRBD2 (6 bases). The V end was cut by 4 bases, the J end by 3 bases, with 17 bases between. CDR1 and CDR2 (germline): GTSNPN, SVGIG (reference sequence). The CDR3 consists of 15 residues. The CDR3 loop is CAWTVSGRGTDTQYF. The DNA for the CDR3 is TGTGCCTGGACTGTCTCAGGCCGGGGGACAGATACGCAGTATTTT.

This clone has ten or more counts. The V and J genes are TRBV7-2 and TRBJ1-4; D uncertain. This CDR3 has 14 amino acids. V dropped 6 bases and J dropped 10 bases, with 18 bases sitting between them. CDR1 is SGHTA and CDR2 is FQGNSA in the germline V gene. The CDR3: CASSPDASSGKLFF. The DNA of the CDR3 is TGTGCCAGCAGTCCCGACGCATCCTCTGGAAAACTGTTTTTT. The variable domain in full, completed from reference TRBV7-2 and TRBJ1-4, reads GAGVSQSPSNKVTEKGKDVELRCDPISGHTALYWYRQSLGQGLEFLIYFQGNSAPDKSGLPSDRFSAERTGGSVSTLTIQRTQQEDSAVYLCASSPDASSGKLFFGSGTQLSVL.

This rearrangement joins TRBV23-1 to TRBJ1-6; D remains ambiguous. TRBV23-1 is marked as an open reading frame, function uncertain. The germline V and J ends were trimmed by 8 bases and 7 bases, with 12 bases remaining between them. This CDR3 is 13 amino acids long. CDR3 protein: CASPTSLNSPLHF. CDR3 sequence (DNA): TGCGCCAGCCCCACGTCCTTAAATTCACCCCTCCACTTT.

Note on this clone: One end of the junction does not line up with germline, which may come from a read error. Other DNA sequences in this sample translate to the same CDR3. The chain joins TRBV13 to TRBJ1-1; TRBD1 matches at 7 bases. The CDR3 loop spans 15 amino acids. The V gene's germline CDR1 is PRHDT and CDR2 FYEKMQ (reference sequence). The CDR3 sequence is CASSYNRGTNTEAFF. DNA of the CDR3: TGTGCCAGCAGTTATAACAGGGGAACGAACACTGAGGCTTTCTTT.

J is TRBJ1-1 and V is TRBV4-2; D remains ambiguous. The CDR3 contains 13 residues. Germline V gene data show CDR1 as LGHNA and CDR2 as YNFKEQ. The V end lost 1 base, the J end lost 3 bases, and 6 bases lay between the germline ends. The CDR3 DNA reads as TGTGCCAGCAGCCAAGTCTGGGACACTGAAGCTTTCTTT. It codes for CASSQVWDTEAFF.

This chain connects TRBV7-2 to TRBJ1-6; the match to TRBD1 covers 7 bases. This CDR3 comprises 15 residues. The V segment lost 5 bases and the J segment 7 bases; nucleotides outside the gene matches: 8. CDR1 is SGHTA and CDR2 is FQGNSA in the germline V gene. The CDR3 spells CASSRPGQFNSPLHF. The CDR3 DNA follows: TGTGCCAGCAGCCGCCCGGGACAGTTCAATTCACCCCTCCACTTT.